This T cell receptor beta chain stems from a study of blood T cell repertoires in COVID-19. The protocol was immunoSEQ multiplex PCR, while the TCRdb copy is restricted to in-frame clones and leaves out a portion. The sample shows approximately 110,000 clones, less than 75% of them seen only once. Germline-derived CDR1 and CDR2 are SGHVS and FQNEAQ. After removal of 1 base from V and 6 bases from J, the junction contained 8 bases not matched to a gene. This CDR3 is 15 amino acids long. The chain is built from TRBV7-8 and TRBJ1-2, with 7 positions matching TRBD1. The sequence came from a human donor with acute or convalescent COVID-19. The donor label of this sample is uncertain. Sequencing was carried out using peripheral blood. The CDR3 region has the DNA TGTGCCAGCAGCTTAGAGGGGGCTGGGGGGCATGGCTACACCTTC. Its protein product is CASSLEGAGGHGYTF.